This T cell receptor (beta chain) was retrieved from a study of cytomegalovirus exposure and HLA in healthy donors (dated by TCRdb to the late 2010s). Background on the whole study: According to an earlier analysis of several hundred of the donors, some 180 million T cells yielded 95 million to 140 million unique TCR beta sequences and more than 250 Gb of sequence data. An early release that covered about 600 HLA-typed donors contained approximately 300 gigabases of sequencing data and 75 million to 100 million unique TCR sequences. The genetic ancestry cluster associated with self-reported Caucasian donors included over 80% of the 398 genotyped donors. The study aimed to test whether cataloging public T cell receptors could reveal signatures of past pathogen exposure. The study used immunosequencing to profile the T cell repertoires of approximately 690 subjects and linked those repertoires to cytomegalovirus serostatus. Along with the roughly 710-subject first cohort, a separate validation cohort of around 120 different subjects was used. To predict cytomegalovirus infection status, the study combined high-throughput TCR immunosequencing, statistical association of individual TCRs with disease status, and machine learning. A later analysis re-analyzed previously published TCR beta repertoires from approximately 700 donors and added high-resolution HLA genotyping to study TCR occurrence patterns. In the later analysis, no new phenotypic data were used to find candidate immune exposures; instead, reliance was placed on TCR beta sequences and their occurrence across donors. An earlier analysis of some 500 of the donors applied high-throughput TCR beta sequencing to assess whether each TCR beta V gene segment acted as functional or pseudogenic. Donor age, sex, ethnicity and CMV serostatus were compiled alongside the repertoire data. A later genetic analysis used genome-wide SNP genotypes for about three fifths of the roughly 700 donors, treating that subset as a discovery cohort. Every discovery cohort repertoire had been produced on one sequencing platform. Both class I and class II loci were covered by HLA typing, at four-digit resolution. The number of typed donors differed by locus: roughly 629-630 for A, B, C, DRB1 and DQB1; 500 to 550 for DQA1; around 610 for DPA1; and around 450 for DPB1. Because of strong linkage in the cohort, 4 to 6 DR-DQ haplotypes were treated as single units for association and clustering. Among 398 genotyped donors of the cohort, an average of around 250,000 unique TCR beta nucleotide sequences was sequenced per donor, of which about 19% were non-productive.

In total, approximately 610 healthy bone marrow donors made up the cohort. Cohort members were all nominally healthy when sampled, although unrecorded immune exposures were likely present. The donor was CMV seropositive and was included in the group of 250 to 350 seropositive cohort members. A peripheral blood sample was provided by each donor, and peripheral blood mononuclear cells were used for TCR beta sequencing. The Qiagen DNeasy Blood Extraction Kit was used to extract genomic DNA from the blood cell samples. General study outcomes and caveats: A later analysis found that TCR association rates varied across HLA loci, with DRB1 alleles showing the most associated TCRs and HLA-C alleles the fewest. Because some donors lacked HLA typing at each locus, the association tests relied only on the typed subset. The classifier was reported to diagnose cytomegalovirus status with high specificity and sensitivity in both the original cohort and the validation cohort. The sequencing pipeline was judged likely to have produced a cluster of highly shared sequence variants as a technical artifact. A further reported finding was that TCR beta sequences accurately predicted the HLA-A and HLA-B alleles for most subjects in the first cohort. A later analysis associated some 17,000 TCR beta sequences with specific HLA alleles at a false discovery rate of 0.05. Sequencing depth was assumed to be roughly uniform across donors in the presence/absence analyses, though that assumption may not hold. Correlated functional status among segregating V segments might be attributable to linkage disequilibrium, but an unknown experimental factor could not be ruled out. The cohort was sequenced for TCR beta chains only, and without alpha or paired-chain data the features that could be detected were limited. A later analysis found that HLA-associated TCR beta chains were more clonally expanded and had lower generation probabilities than equally common non-associated chains. For the cohort, immune exposure information was limited to CMV serostatus. The authors suggested that the approach could potentially be extended to other disease states and immunological phenotypes. Compared with the approximately 710-donor mean, donors in an Asian-associated ancestry cluster had fewer N-insertions in productive TCRs, according to a later genetic analysis. Some IMGT-functional V segments, including TRBV6-2 and TRBV6-3, could not be distinguished by the 87-base-pair reads and were therefore excluded. The study listed 150 to 200 TCR beta chains as associated with cytomegalovirus. Most CMV-associated TCR beta chains appeared to be HLA-restricted in a later analysis, and the HLA associations seemed to be driven largely by CMV exposure. When HLA alleles, especially DR and DQ, strongly co-occurred, TCR associations were difficult to assign to individual alleles. In a later genetic analysis, a missense DCLRE1C variant was associated with V-gene and J-gene trimming of TCR beta chains, and the association was replicated in an independent cohort. An earlier analysis of some 590 of the donors showed that most TCR beta V segments appeared in productive rearrangements either about 87% or about 30% of the time, which broadly matched IMGT annotations. Over 15 rarely observed V segments, including chromosome 9 orphons, were excluded from the earlier analysis of approximately 500 of the donors because counts were too low. In vitro tests confirmed that a few of the cytomegalovirus-associated TCR beta chains recognize cytomegalovirus antigens. Most TCR sequences were observed very rarely across donors, whereas some public TCRs were present in many individuals. A later analysis reported that several top co-occurrence clusters appeared linked to parvovirus B19, influenza, CMV and Epstein-Barr virus.

From V the trimming removes 5 bases and from J it removes 5 bases, while the gene matches leave 4 bases of the junction unaccounted for. The CDR3 contains 13 residues, cysteine and phenylalanine counted. The kept DNA is CDR3 alone, 39 bases in frame from the first base. The CDR1 and CDR2 encoded by the germline V gene are SGHNT and YENEEA. This clone turned up a few times. There is no known antigen for this receptor. No base quality values were provided; no much bigger clone lies one nucleotide off. The library was generated by the immunoSEQ multiplex PCR assay. A mixture of 60 forward primers for TCR Vbeta segments and 13 reverse primers for TCR Jbeta segments was used in the multiplex PCR. Amplification of the CDR3 region of rearranged TCR beta genes was performed with a multiplex PCR assay on genomic DNA. On the Illumina HiSeq System, the amplified TCR beta libraries were sequenced as 87-base-pair reads. From the authors' description of their analysis: Across the 500 to 700 repertoires, a later analysis counted roughly 84 million unique TCR beta chains, 9.5 million to 13 million of which were shared by at least two donors. A nearest-neighbor algorithm error-corrected the raw reads and collapsed the reads into unique sequences, merging closely related sequences to remove PCR and sequencing errors. Alignment of CDR3 sequences to IMGT reference sequences was used to assign V, D and J gene segments. For a sequence to be retained, a match of at least six nucleotides was required to both a V gene segment and a J gene segment. Rearrangements were called productive when the CDR3 lacked stop codons and stayed in frame with V and J; all others were non-productive. CDR3 was defined according to IMGT convention as the region running from the second conserved V-encoded cysteine to the conserved J-encoded phenylalanine. The earlier analysis of about 570 of the donors excluded any sequence lacking an unambiguous match to a single V gene segment. In an earlier analysis of roughly 600 of the donors, a V segment was called functional when productive rearrangements were above 56.7%, and segregating when the standard deviation between donors exceeded 5%. A statistical classification framework was built to diagnose cytomegalovirus status from the catalog of TCR beta chain sequences. In a later analysis, TCR nucleotide sequences were compared against IMGT/GENE-DB human TR gene sequences so that V and J genes could be assigned. Using the TCRdist pipeline, a later analysis assigned CDR3 sequences along with most-parsimonious VDJ recombination scenarios. In a later analysis, each TCR beta chain was defined by its CDR3 amino acid sequence together with its V-gene family, and reads lacking a unique V-gene family were excluded. To address suspected cross-contamination and a sequencing artifact, a later analysis removed over 500 highly shared, low-generation-probability nucleotide sequences. In a later analysis, a clonal expansion index for each public chain was calculated from normalized within-repertoire ranks of inferred template counts. A later analysis computed generation probabilities with a VDJ recombination model fitted to out-of-frame rearrangements, and checked the results against IGoR. In a later analysis, TCR-TCR, TCR-HLA and TCR-CMV co-occurrence was scored with hypergeometric tests, and a repertoire-size bias correction was applied to TCR pairs. In a later analysis, false discovery rates were estimated by permuting HLA or CMV assignments 20 times. In a later analysis, co-occurring TCRs were grouped using DBSCAN, with TCRdist sequence similarity added in when clustering inside HLA-allele-positive subsets. For co-occurrence clustering, repertoires with fewer than 30,000 or more than 120,000 public chains were excluded, along with four or five repertoires with anomalous nucleotide sharing. What TCRdb holds here is the immuneACCESS table cut down to in-frame rearrangements. Part of the clones is not present; checked against another copy, under half of the missing clones reflect an unresolved V gene, and the others are unexplained. V, J and clone size were drawn from that table, and D and trimming were deduced from the DNA. For this sample the table gives approximately 55,000 clones, of which around 85% were detected only once. About 2.5% of the sample is in the top ten clones.

Sequencing was done on a sample of PBMCs. The V and J segments used are TRBV11-3 and TRBJ2-5, and 8 bases in between align with TRBD2. This TCR was sampled from a boy aged 10-17 years in good health and CMV-seropositive. The CDR3 region reads CASSRSGGETQYF. DNA sequence: TGTGCCAGCAGCCGCTCGGGGGGGGAGACCCAGTACTTC.